This T cell receptor (beta chain) emerged from a study of regulatory T cells in long-lasting Graves disease. Overall study results and limits: Accuracy was perhaps lowered by the small sample size. For persistent Graves' patients, TCR diversity was lower than for newly diagnosed ones. Sampling was limited to peripheral blood rather than thyroid tissue.

In the case of this clonotype: The antigen is not known.

Arm-PCR with iRepertoire HTBI primers amplified the CDR3 regions for these TCR beta libraries. One entry per CDR3 protein, called by TCRdb with MiXCR from the multiplex PCR reads. The table lists 700,000 or so distinct CDR3 sequences, about 32% of them singletons. V dropped 2 bases and J dropped 0 bases, with 16 bases sitting between them. CDR1 is MGHRA, CDR2 YSYEKL, per germline. The CDR3 is 17 residues long. Regarding time point: persistent/refractory GD, antithyroid drugs over 5 years with positive TRAb. The TCR library was made from RNA that had been extracted from PBMCs in TRIzol. Patients of an endocrinology department in Xi'an, China, were included.

Material: peripheral blood mononuclear cells (PBMCs), obtained when the disease was refractory, from a patient treated with antithyroid drugs. The V gene is TRBV4-1, the J gene TRBJ1-2; the D is unclear. The receptor was isolated from a female donor with Graves disease. The CDR3 region is CASSQMMGFAANYGYTF. CDR3 nucleotide sequence: TGCGCCAGCAGCCAAATGATGGGATTTGCAGCTAACTATGGCTACACCTTC.